This is a list of T cell receptor beta chains from one sample in a study of monozygotic twins with inflammatory bowel disease. One entry per CDR3 protein, without DNA, is what TCRdb gives after re-calling the 5' RACE reads. Its table records 330,000 or so distinct CDR3 sequences. Input material: blood. The origin of the receptors is a human donor with ulcerative colitis or Crohn's disease, or a healthy co-twin of an affected twin (not recorded which). Both conserved end residues are part of each CDR3.

CDR3: CASSLAVGLNTEAFF; V: TRBV5-1; J: TRBJ1-1
CDR3: CASSLAPGRGNSGANVLTF; V: TRBV5-1; J: TRBJ2-6
CDR3: CASSLADRGPTGELFF; V: TRBV28; J: TRBJ2-2
CDR3: CASSLIGTYNEQFF; V: TRBV7-9; J: TRBJ2-1
CDR3: CAWSGQTEAFF; V: TRBV30; J: TRBJ1-1
CDR3: CAWSVGTDYGYTF; V: TRBV30; J: TRBJ1-2
CDR3: CASSYRDRGPPGSYEQYF; V: TRBV12-3/TRBV12-4; J: TRBJ2-7
CDR3: CASSPGQGGEQFF; V: TRBV5-1; J: TRBJ2-1
CDR3: CASSLGNYGYTF; V: TRBV5-1; J: TRBJ1-2
CDR3: CASSRQLVNEQFF; V: TRBV12-3/TRBV12-4; J: TRBJ2-1
CDR3: CASSVEGTGLADTQYF; V: TRBV9; J: TRBJ2-3
CDR3: CASIREDTEQFF; V: TRBV27; J: TRBJ2-1
CDR3: CASSVSPGNQPQHF; V: TRBV6-1; J: TRBJ1-5
CDR3: CASKRILATDTQYF; V: TRBV6-1; J: TRBJ2-3
CDR3: CASSSIGTGKNIQYF; V: TRBV7-9; J: TRBJ2-4
CDR3: CAWKPTGSVGTEAFF; V: TRBV30; J: TRBJ1-1
CDR3: CASSLISNEQFF; V: TRBV5-1; J: TRBJ2-1
CDR3: CASGWDRAEAFF; V: TRBV5-1; J: TRBJ1-1
CDR3: CASSEQGGQPQHF; V: TRBV6-1; J: TRBJ1-5
CDR3: CSARRTGSIPVSGNTIYF; V: TRBV20-1; J: TRBJ1-3
CDR3: CASSQGYGAYYEQFF; V: TRBV3-1; J: TRBJ2-1
CDR3: CASSQEFRGSTEAFF; V: TRBV3-1; J: TRBJ1-1
CDR3: CSTQGNSNQPQHF; V: TRBV20-1; J: TRBJ1-5
CDR3: CASSLGRDIANEQFF; V: TRBV19; J: TRBJ2-1
CDR3: CSVGNRGQTSGEQYF; V: TRBV29-1; J: TRBJ2-7
CDR3: CASSRRGPRTDTQYF; V: TRBV6-2/TRBV6-3; J: TRBJ2-3
CDR3: CATSGGYNEQFF; V: TRBV24-1; J: TRBJ2-1
CDR3: CSALWTTYGYTF; V: TRBV20-1; J: TRBJ1-2
CDR3: CAWSEDPTSELFF; V: TRBV30; J: TRBJ2-2
CDR3: CASSRGVEGGTTDTQYF; V: TRBV6-1; J: TRBJ2-3
CDR3: CASSYSYRATEAFF; V: TRBV5-1; J: TRBJ1-1
CDR3: CSASRQGGRSNQPQHF; V: TRBV20-1; J: TRBJ1-5
CDR3: CSARDLQGSEQYF; V: TRBV20-1; J: TRBJ2-7
CDR3: CATSRGGTGRYGYTF; V: TRBV15; J: TRBJ1-2
CDR3: CASSYGEGQYF; V: TRBV12-3/TRBV12-4; J: TRBJ2-7
CDR3: CASRDLRTPFTEAFF; V: TRBV5-1; J: TRBJ1-1
CDR3: CSARVKEQGDSPLHF; V: TRBV20-1; J: TRBJ1-6
CDR3: CASRTGENYNEQFF; V: TRBV2; J: TRBJ2-1
CDR3: CASSFTSGYEQYF; V: TRBV6-1; J: TRBJ2-7
CDR3: CASSFGPCGYTF; V: TRBV7-2; J: TRBJ1-2
CDR3: CASSLADSFSEIQNEQFF; V: TRBV11-1; J: TRBJ2-1
CDR3: CASSPTDREAPLHF; V: TRBV18; J: TRBJ1-6
CDR3: CASSIQETPYEQYF; V: TRBV7-9; J: TRBJ2-7
CDR3: CASSYARRTSGTDTQYF; V: TRBV6-2/TRBV6-3; J: TRBJ2-3
CDR3: CAWSRTGNNEQFF; V: TRBV30; J: TRBJ2-1
CDR3: CASSRRENTEAFF; V: TRBV27; J: TRBJ1-1
CDR3: CASSQDSNTGELFF; V: TRBV28; J: TRBJ2-2
CDR3: CSAGGLTNTGELFF; V: TRBV20-1; J: TRBJ2-2
CDR3: CASSLVRAGVGTDTQYF; V: TRBV7-2; J: TRBJ2-3
CDR3: CASSLSRYSNQPQHF; V: TRBV28; J: TRBJ1-5
CDR3: CASSFYGEQETQYF; V: TRBV7-2; J: TRBJ2-5
CDR3: CASSQTTGDTNEKLFF; V: TRBV5-1; J: TRBJ1-4